Listed here is a single T cell receptor (beta chain). Its cognate antigen is unknown. The CDR3 spans 14 residues. The germline CDR1 and CDR2 sequences are SGHTA and FQGNSA. Trimming stripped 2 bases from V and 4 bases from J, with 12 bases between. PCR primers comprised 60 Vbeta and 13 Jbeta primers. Original handling: Later reanalysis found 80 million or so unique TCR beta chains, about 10 million of them shared. Produced via immunoSEQ multiplex PCR; TCRdb's table is partial and in-frame only. The V and J calls and clone size come from that table; D and trimming were worked out from the DNA. The top ten hold roughly 1.7% of the sample, which has around 120,000 clones, about 85% seen once. The sample belongs to a study of cytomegalovirus exposure and HLA in healthy donors. Study-wide points: An analysis that was carried out later associated 16,951 TCR beta sequences with HLA alleles at 0.05 false discovery rate. The authors later found TCR association rates varying by HLA locus, with DRB1 most and HLA-C fewest.

This receptor was taken from a boy aged 5-17 years in good health and CMV-seronegative. Sequencing was performed on PBMCs. The chain combines TRBV7-2 with TRBJ2-7, with D possibly TRBD2 on 6 matching bases. The chain's CDR3 is CASSLMASEYEQYF. The CDR3 bases are TGTGCCAGCAGCTTAATGGCTAGCGAGTACGAGCAGTACTTC.